The present T cell receptor (beta chain) was sequenced within a study of blood T cell repertoires in COVID-19. Study in general: Acute and convalescent COVID-19 samples came from the United States, Italy and Spain. Sources were T cells, B-cell-depleted T cells, or PBMCs; the material itself was cDNA or gDNA.

In the study's own analysis: For nucleated cells, counts were estimated from reference gene primer amplification. Assay: immunoSEQ multiplex PCR; the TCRdb copy retains only in-frame clones and omits some. The V and J calls and clone size were taken over from that table, and D and trimming were inferred from the DNA. The sample has about 140,000 clones, 76% seen once. The germline CDR1 and CDR2 sequences are LGHDT and YNNKEL (reference sequence). CDR3 length: 15 residues. V shed 4 bases and J 5 bases; nucleotides not matched to a gene: 9. The chain links TRBV3-1 (or the pseudogene TRBV3-2) to TRBJ2-5; the match to TRBD2 covers 8 bases. Input material: peripheral blood. This TCR was recovered from an elderly woman with active or convalescent COVID-19. The DNA of the CDR3 is TGTGCCAGCAGCCTTATGCGGGGGGCTCACGAGACCCAGTACTTC. It yields the protein CASSLMRGAHETQYF.